This TCR beta chain emerged from a study of blood T cell repertoires in COVID-19. Whole-study context: Italy, Spain and the United States were the sources of the convalescent and acute COVID-19 samples.

Seattle's enrolled individuals joined amid active infection and were then monitored longitudinally. J lost 6 bases, V lost 0 bases, and 19 bases had no gene match. The CDR3 contains 21 residues. CDR1 is MRHNA and CDR2 is SNTAGT in the germline V gene. Study processing details: Estimated nucleated cell counts came from reference gene primer amplification. TCRdb's copy holds only in-frame clones and misses some; the assay was immunoSEQ multiplex PCR. For V, J and clone size, that table is used; D and trimming come from the DNA. The sample yields some 300,000 clones, 90% seen once. This clonotype was obtained from a woman between 50 and 59 years old with COVID-19, enrolled during active disease. Sequencing input: peripheral blood. The chain joins TRBV6-4 to TRBJ2-2, with TRBD1 matching over 10 bases. In nucleotides, the CDR3 is TGTGCCAGCAGTGACTCAGGGACAGGGGTTCATAGTGGTAGCGAAGCCGGGGAGCTGTTTTTT. Encoded protein: CASSDSGTGVHSGSEAGELFF.